The 23 T cell receptor delta chains reported below all come from one sample, sequenced in a study of Vδ1+ human thymocytes (dated by TCRdb to 2016 to 2019). The full study reports these points: Unlike the oligoclonal repertoires in peripheral blood, the thymic TRG and TRD repertoires appeared highly polyclonal, with Gaussian CDR3 length distributions.

Their target antigens are unknown. TCRdb names Illumina MiSeq as the instrument used. RNA extraction was carried out with the RNeasy mini kit, and reverse transcription was then done using Superscript III. CDR3 amplicons were produced by multiplex PCR using pooled V-gene forward primers and a constant-region reverse primer with Illumina adaptor overhangs. TCRdb reprocessed the public reads with the caller CATT; rows with the same DNA were merged afterwards. This sample holds about 27,000 delta-chain clones; 29% were observed only once. Clones ranked in the top ten supply roughly 1.5% of the sample. Specimen: Vdelta1+ gamma-delta thymocytes from the thymus. Per the publication, the cell subset or site label means: FACS-sorted CD3+ TCRalphabeta- TCRVdelta1+ TCRVdelta2- thymocytes. These receptors all come from a boy under two years old who had congenital heart surgery.

The table lists this clone with a few counts. This rearrangement joins TRDV1 to TRDJ1; 11 nucleotides line up with TRDD3. This CDR3 contains 21 residues. Trimming cost V 6 bases and J 3 bases; bases outside gene matches: 24. Germline assignment: CDR1 TSWWSYY and CDR2 QGS. As DNA, the CDR3 is TGTGCTCTTGGTACCCCTTCCTACGCGGGGGTACTGGGGGATAAATCCGATAAACTCATCTTT. As protein: CALGTPSYAGVLGDKSDKLIF.

By its share, this clone is medium-sized. V and J are TRDV1 and TRDJ2; 7 nucleotides align to TRDD3. The V and J ends lost 2 bases and 13 bases, in that order; junction bases with no gene match: 10. Germline V gives CDR1 TSWWSYY, CDR2 QGS. CDR3 length equals 14 residues. The CDR3, as DNA: TGTGCTCTTGGGGAAAGCCGTACTGGGGTCCGACTCTTCTTT. Its protein is CALGESRTGVRLFF.

Worth noting for this clone: A much larger clonotype is one base distant, so this may be a read error. This same CDR3 is encoded by further DNA sequences in the sample. V gene TRDV1 combines with J gene TRDJ1; D is undetermined. The CDR3 has 16 amino acids. Trimming cost V 0 bases and J 4 bases, with 15 bases left between them. CDR1 is TSWWSYY and CDR2 is QGS in the germline V gene. In DNA, the CDR3 is TGTGCTCTTGGGGAACTTGTGGGTAGGGCTGTCGATAAACTCATCTTT. This encodes CALGELVGRAVDKLIF.

Details on this clone: This could be a read error, since a much larger clone is one nucleotide away. The rearrangement links TRDV1 to TRDJ1; D remains unclear. V was shortened by 2 bases and J by 0 bases, with 19 bases between the two germline ends. There are 18 residues in the CDR3. Looked up from germline, CDR1 is TSWWSYY and CDR2 is QGS. CDR3 DNA: TGTGCTCTTGGGGAAAGCAGTATGGGCTGGTTCTACACCGATAAACTCATCTTT. Protein product: CALGESSMGWFYTDKLIF.

The chain employs TRDV1 and TRDJ1, with D perhaps matching TRDD2 or TRDD3 (5 bases each). The CDR3 spans 19 residues. Germline V gene sequence: CDR1 TSWWSYY, CDR2 QGS. The V end lost 1 base, the J end lost 4 bases, and 25 bases lay between the germline ends. The CDR3: CALGEPFSTGSPSYDKLIF. The DNA of the CDR3 is TGTGCTCTTGGGGAACCCTTCTCGACTGGATCCCCATCATACGATAAACTCATCTTT.

There are a few counts of this clone. This chain uses TRDV1 with TRDJ1, with D possibly TRDD3 on 6 matching bases. The V gene's germline CDR1 is TSWWSYY and CDR2 QGS. The CDR3 runs to 17 residues. The V end was cut by 0 bases, the J end by 0 bases, with 14 bases between. CDR3 sequence reads: CALGELPWGWHTDKLIF. CDR3 nucleotide sequence: TGTGCTCTTGGGGAACTTCCCTGGGGCTGGCACACCGATAAACTCATCTTT.

This clone was counted a few times. This chain links TRDV1 with TRDJ1, with D maybe TRDD2 (6 bases). The V end was cut by 4 bases, the J end by 2 bases, with 32 bases between. The CDR3 consists of 21 residues. Germline V CDR1 and CDR2: TSWWSYY, QGS. As DNA, the CDR3 is TGTGCTCTTGGGGGCCTCCCTTCCGGTGCTGTGCTGGAGAGGATGACCGATAAACTCATCTTT. Protein sequence: CALGGLPSGAVLERMTDKLIF.

The chain uses TRDV1 and TRDJ1; perhaps TRDD2 as D (6 bases). CDR1 is TSWWSYY and CDR2 is QGS in the germline V gene. There are 18 residues in the CDR3. Trimming left V 1 base short and J 3 bases short, with 21 bases between. The CDR3 bases are TGTGCTCTTGGGGAACAGTCCTACCACTTTGGTGTGTCCGATAAACTCATCTTT. Translated, it gives CALGEQSYHFGVSDKLIF.

As to this clone: At one end the junction does not follow the germline gene, possibly because of a read error. The same CDR3 also results from other DNA sequences found in this sample. The chain employs TRDV1 and TRDJ1; 8 positions match TRDD3. Germline-derived CDR1 and CDR2 are TSWWSYY and QGS. The CDR3 covers 18 residues. DNA of the CDR3: TGTGCCCTTGGGGGTGCTGTGGGGGATTCGGTTTGGACCGATAAACTCATCTTT. Translation gives CALGGAVGDSVWTDKLIF.

In its sample, this clone was seen a few times. V is TRDV1 and J is TRDJ1; D call uncertain. V was shortened by 4 bases and J by 3 bases, with 15 bases between the two germline ends. Germline loops: CDR1 TSWWSYY, CDR2 QGS. The CDR3 is made up of 15 amino acids. CDR3 region: CALGAFRTPADKLIF. The CDR3, as DNA: TGTGCTCTTGGGGCCTTTCGCACGCCCGCCGATAAACTCATCTTT.

Points on this clone: This same CDR3 is encoded by further DNA sequences in the sample. J is TRDJ1 and V is TRDV1, with D tentatively TRDD3 (6 bases). Trimming cost V 5 bases and J 4 bases, with 32 bases left between them. Germline lookup yields CDR1 TSWWSYY and CDR2 QGS. The CDR3 contains 20 residues. The CDR3 DNA reads as TGTGCTCTTGGGCTGAACTCGCCCCTACACTGGGAGTCTTCAGGCGATAAACTCATCTTT. It codes for CALGLNSPLHWESSGDKLIF.

The chain couples TRDV1 to TRDJ1, with TRDD3 matching over 12 bases. V dropped 2 bases and J dropped 0; count of bases not matched to a gene: 25. Germline V CDR1 and CDR2: TSWWSYY, QGS. The CDR3 is made up of 24 amino acids. As DNA, the CDR3 is TGTGCTCTTGGGGAATCCGGATACTCCATACTGGGGGATACCCCGAAGGTGTACACCGATAAACTCATCTTT. Residues: CALGESGYSILGDTPKVYTDKLIF.

This chain joins TRDV1 and TRDJ1; the match to TRDD3 covers 13 bases. The CDR3 length is 19 residues. Germline loops: CDR1 TSWWSYY, CDR2 QGS. Losses at the gene ends were 2 bases for V and 1 base for J; bases not matched to a gene: 10. The CDR3 bases are TGTGCTCTTGGGGAAGACCACTGGGGGATACGGAGACTCACCGATAAACTCATCTTT. Its translation: CALGEDHWGIRRLTDKLIF.

This clone appeared a few times. The chain carries TRDV1 and TRDJ1; D gene ambiguous. The CDR3 loop spans 18 amino acids. Germline lookup yields CDR1 TSWWSYY and CDR2 QGS. Trimming removed 0 bases from V and 0 bases from J, with 17 bases in between. The CDR3 loop reads CALGELVPHGYDTDKLIF. The CDR3 nucleotides read TGTGCTCTTGGGGAACTGGTTCCCCATGGGTATGACACCGATAAACTCATCTTT.

The chain is built from TRDV1 and TRDJ1; D possibly corresponds to TRDD3 (6 bases). V lost 6 bases to trimming and J lost 0 bases, with 26 bases between them. The CDR3 has 19 residues. Germline lookup yields CDR1 TSWWSYY and CDR2 QGS. The CDR3 spells CALGDTQRGTRRYTDKLIF. The CDR3 bases are TGTGCTCTTGGAGATACCCAGAGGGGGACACGCCGGTACACCGATAAACTCATCTTT.

On this clone itself: An end of the junction differs from the germline gene, which may be a read error. The J gene is TRDJ1, the V gene TRDV1; D is ambiguous. Germline values: CDR1 TSWWSYY, CDR2 QGS. CDR3 length equals 15 residues. CDR3 nucleotide sequence: TGTGCTCTTGGGACTCCAGCCGTCCGAGCCGATAAATTCATCTTT. Protein: CALGTPAVRADKFIF.

As for this clone: Other DNA sequences within the sample encode an identical CDR3. The chain combines TRDV1 with TRDJ1; TRDD2 might be the D (5 bases). The V gene's germline CDR1 is TSWWSYY and CDR2 QGS. The CDR3 extends over 18 amino acids. Between the trimmed V and J ends, which lost 5 bases and 2 bases, there was a span of 24 bases. The CDR3 sequence: CALGKPLRLGASTDKLIF. The CDR3 DNA follows: TGTGCTCTTGGGAAACCCCTACGACTAGGGGCCTCAACCGATAAACTCATCTTT.

This clone was recorded a few times. Other nucleotide sequences from this sample produce the same CDR3. The chain uses TRDV1 and TRDJ1; D might be TRDD2 (5 bases). This CDR3 contains 16 residues. The germline V gene has CDR1 TSWWSYY and CDR2 QGS. V was trimmed by 3 bases and J by 0 bases, leaving 14 bases between them. CDR3 in DNA: TGTGCTCTTGGGGACCCCTACTCCGTCGACACCGATAAACTCATCTTT. Amino acids: CALGDPYSVDTDKLIF.

The chain carries TRDV1 and TRDJ1, with 8 bases matching TRDD3. From germline, CDR1 is TSWWSYY and CDR2 QGS. V lost 6 bases to trimming and J lost 0 bases; unmatched junction nucleotides: 24. The CDR3 is made up of 21 amino acids. Here the CDR3 reads CALGHLGRNGDTRGYTDKLIF. For the CDR3, the DNA is TGTGCTCTTGGTCATTTGGGACGAAATGGGGATACCAGGGGGTACACCGATAAACTCATCTTT.

J is TRDJ1 and V is TRDV1; D uncertain. Trimming removed 5 bases at V and 0 bases at J, with 13 bases between. There are 15 residues in the CDR3. Germline CDR1 is TSWWSYY and CDR2 is QGS. CDR3 DNA: TGTGCTCTTGGGAATTGGTCGTCGTACACCGATAAACTCATCTTT. Its translation is CALGNWSSYTDKLIF.

This chain uses TRDV1 with TRDJ1, with D perhaps TRDD2 (5 bases). CDR1 TSWWSYY and CDR2 QGS come from the germline V gene. Trimming pared 0 bases from V and 0 bases from J, leaving 14 bases between. This CDR3 contains 17 residues. CDR3 in DNA: TGTGCTCTTGGGGAACTTTCCTCGGGTTTGTACACCGATAAACTCATCTTT. Amino acids: CALGELSSGLYTDKLIF.

The chain uses TRDV1 and TRDJ1, with D hard to call. Germline V lookup: CDR1 TSWWSYY, CDR2 QGS. The CDR3 runs to 22 residues. V lost 2 bases, J lost 0 bases, and 31 bases lay in between. The CDR3 DNA reads TGTGCTCTTGGGGAAATTCCCTTTTCCCCGGGCGTACTGTCATTGTACACCGATAAACTCATCTTT. This encodes CALGEIPFSPGVLSLYTDKLIF.

To note about this clone: Since a much larger clone is just one base distant, this may be a read error. This CDR3 is also generated by other DNA sequences in the sample. The chain has TRDV1 and TRDJ1, with a weak D call TRDD3 (5 bases). Germline V CDR1 and CDR2: TSWWSYY, QGS. The CDR3 totals 18 residues. CDR3 DNA sequence: TGTGCTCTTGGGGAACACCCCCTAGGGCGTCCGGGGGTCGATAAGCTCATCTTT. This translates into CALGEHPLGRPGVDKLIF.